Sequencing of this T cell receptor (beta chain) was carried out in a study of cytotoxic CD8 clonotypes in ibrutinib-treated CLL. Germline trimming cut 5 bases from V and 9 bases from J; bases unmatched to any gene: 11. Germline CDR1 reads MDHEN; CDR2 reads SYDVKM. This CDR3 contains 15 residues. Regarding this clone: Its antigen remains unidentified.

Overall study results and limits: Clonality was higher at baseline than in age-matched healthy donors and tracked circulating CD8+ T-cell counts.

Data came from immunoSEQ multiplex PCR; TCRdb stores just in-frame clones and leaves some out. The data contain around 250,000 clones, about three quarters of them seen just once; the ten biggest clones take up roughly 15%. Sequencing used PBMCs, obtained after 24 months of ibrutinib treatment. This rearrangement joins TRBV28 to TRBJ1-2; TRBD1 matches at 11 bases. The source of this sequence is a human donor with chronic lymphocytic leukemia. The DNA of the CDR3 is TGTGCCAGCAGTACAACGGGACAGGGGGGGACAAGCTACACCTTC. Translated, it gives CASSTTGQGGTSYTF.